This is a list of T cell receptor beta chains from one sample in a study of post-analysis software for immune sequencing data. TCRdb called the PCR reads again in MiXCR, with one record for every CDR3 protein. The sample includes about 820,000 distinct CDR3 sequences, under 70% of them seen just once. The sequencing input was blood. These receptors were taken from a girl aged 5 to 17 with multiple sclerosis. Both conserved end residues are part of each CDR3.

j_call,v_call,cdr3_aa
TRBJ2-1,TRBV28,CASSHPGTGEYNEQFF
TRBJ2-7,TRBV5-5,CASSLAGQVYEQYF
TRBJ2-7,TRBV20-1,CSAPTGTRDYEQYF
TRBJ1-1,TRBV5-1,CASSLEGRVVTEAFF
TRBJ2-3,TRBV20-1,CSGQPISTDTQYF
TRBJ1-4,TRBV29-1,CSASNAATNEKLFF
TRBJ1-3,TRBV12-3/TRBV12-4,CASSLGGVSGNTIYF
TRBJ2-7,TRBV29-1,CSVAAVGSYEQYF
TRBJ2-5,TRBV5-1,CASSSSHGLLEEQYF
TRBJ2-3,TRBV18,CASSPPPGQGTDTQYF
TRBJ2-1,TRBV24-1,CATSDTTGAVIDEQFF
TRBJ2-7,TRBV7-9,CASSSDGYEQYF
TRBJ1-4,TRBV7-6,CASSLGGPSNEKLFF
TRBJ2-1,TRBV12-3/TRBV12-4,CASSLVLGLSYNEQFF
TRBJ2-1,TRBV3-1,CASSQDGLAGGPGYNEQFF
TRBJ2-3,TRBV4-1,CASSQAPLMVGGTQYF
TRBJ2-4,TRBV14,CASSHLAGVTKNIQYF
TRBJ1-1,TRBV6-4,CASSVQENTEAFF
TRBJ2-7,TRBV2,CASSEVRSSYEQYF
TRBJ2-1,TRBV11-3,CASSLTGTGANEQFF
TRBJ2-1,TRBV27,CASSPGQGASYNEQFF
TRBJ1-6,TRBV12-3/TRBV12-4,CASSAGLDSPLHF
TRBJ2-2,TRBV11-1,CASSLSPESYEQYFGAGELFF
TRBJ2-5,TRBV9,CASSAFAGVKETQYF
TRBJ2-7,TRBV20-1,CSAHRGASYEQYF
TRBJ2-7,TRBV20-1,CSARDPTSVVYEQYF
TRBJ2-5,TRBV10-3,CAISGLAGGTQETQYF
TRBJ2-1,TRBV25-1,CASSGYEQFF
TRBJ2-7,TRBV5-1,CASKPGPDQGEQYF
NA,TRBV20-1,CSARDLRAGWDNEQYF
TRBJ2-5,TRBV29-1,CSVLEREALNRCNEQYF
TRBJ2-7,TRBV29-1,CSVEGAGSSYEQYF
TRBJ2-5,TRBV10-3,CAISGGLGETQYF
TRBJ2-2,TRBV5-5,CASSGGTGSTGELFF
TRBJ2-1,TRBV20-1,CSAPPEGGGGYNEQFF
TRBJ1-1,TRBV7-9,CASSLARRGGVSTEAFF
TRBJ1-2,TRBV7-2,CASSLQGARGGGYTF
TRBJ2-5,TRBV7-9,CASSWGSETQYF
TRBJ1-4,TRBV5-1,CASSLSGTGTEKLFF
TRBJ1-2,TRBV12-3/TRBV12-4,CASSLGGRLAYGYTF
TRBJ1-2,TRBV6-6,CAGTHGTGNYGYTF
TRBJ2-7,TRBV5-1,CASSLYRDRAVNEQYF
TRBJ2-2,TRBV5-1,CASSLEGENTGELFF
TRBJ1-2,TRBV20-1,CSARQGADGYTF
TRBJ2-7,TRBV20-1,CSARASGPGEQYF
TRBJ2-7,TRBV29-1,CSVSGGGTYEQYF
TRBJ2-1,TRBV12-3/TRBV12-4,CASSLSRVQEQFF
NA,TRBV5-1,CAGSKESYEQYF
TRBJ2-5,TRBV4-2,CASSQQGGEETQYF
TRBJ2-7,TRBV29-1,CSVVDYEHYF
TRBJ1-2,TRBV6-5,CASRFGTASYGYTF
NA,TRBV20-1,CSALGRRLAGDEQYF